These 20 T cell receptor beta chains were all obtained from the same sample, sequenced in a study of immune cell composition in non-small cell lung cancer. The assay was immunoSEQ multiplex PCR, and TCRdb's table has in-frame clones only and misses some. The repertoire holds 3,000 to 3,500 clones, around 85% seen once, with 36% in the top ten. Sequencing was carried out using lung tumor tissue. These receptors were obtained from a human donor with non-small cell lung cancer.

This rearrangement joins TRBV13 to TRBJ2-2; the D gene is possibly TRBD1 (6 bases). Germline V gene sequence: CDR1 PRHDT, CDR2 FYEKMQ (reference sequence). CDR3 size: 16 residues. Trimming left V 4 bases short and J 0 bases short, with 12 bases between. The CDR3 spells CASSSSRDTNTGELFF. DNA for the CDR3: TGTGCCAGCAGCTCTAGTCGGGACACGAACACCGGGGAGCTGTTTTTT.

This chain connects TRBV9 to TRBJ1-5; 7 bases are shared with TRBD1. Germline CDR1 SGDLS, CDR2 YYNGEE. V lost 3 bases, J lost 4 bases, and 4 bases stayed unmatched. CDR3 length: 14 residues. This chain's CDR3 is CASSGQGLNQPQHF. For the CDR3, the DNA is TGTGCCAGCAGCGGACAGGGTTTGAATCAGCCCCAGCATTTT.

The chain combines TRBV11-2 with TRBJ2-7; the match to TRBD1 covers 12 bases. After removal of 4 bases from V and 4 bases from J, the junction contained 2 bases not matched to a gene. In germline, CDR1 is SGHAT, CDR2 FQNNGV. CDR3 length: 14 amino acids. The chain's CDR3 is CASSWGQGAYEQYF. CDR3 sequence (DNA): TGTGCCAGCAGCTGGGGACAGGGGGCTTACGAGCAGTACTTC.

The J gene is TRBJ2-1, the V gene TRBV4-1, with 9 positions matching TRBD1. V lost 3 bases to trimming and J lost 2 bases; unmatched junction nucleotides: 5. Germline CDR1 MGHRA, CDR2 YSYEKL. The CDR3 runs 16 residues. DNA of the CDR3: TGCGCCAGCAGCCAGGCCGACAGGGGGACCTACAATGAGCAGTTCTTC. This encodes CASSQADRGTYNEQFF.

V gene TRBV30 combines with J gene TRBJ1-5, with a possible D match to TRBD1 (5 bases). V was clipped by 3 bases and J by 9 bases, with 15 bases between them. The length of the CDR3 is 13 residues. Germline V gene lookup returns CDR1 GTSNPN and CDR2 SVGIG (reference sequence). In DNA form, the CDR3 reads TGTGCCTGGAGCCTGGGGGGGGAAGGGCCCCAGCATTTT. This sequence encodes CAWSLGGEGPQHF.

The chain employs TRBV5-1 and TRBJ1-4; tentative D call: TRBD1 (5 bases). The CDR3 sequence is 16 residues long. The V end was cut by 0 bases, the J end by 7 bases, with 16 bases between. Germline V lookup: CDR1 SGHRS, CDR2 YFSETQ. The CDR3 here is CASSLAPQGVGEKLFF. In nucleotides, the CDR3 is TGCGCCAGCAGCTTGGCTCCTCAGGGCGTGGGTGAAAAACTGTTTTTT.

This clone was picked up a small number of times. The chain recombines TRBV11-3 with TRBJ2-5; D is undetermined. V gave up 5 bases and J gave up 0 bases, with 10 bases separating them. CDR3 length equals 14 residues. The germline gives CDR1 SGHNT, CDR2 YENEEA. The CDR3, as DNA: TGTGCCAGCAGCCCTCTAAGCTACCAAGAGACCCAGTACTTC. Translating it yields CASSPLSYQETQYF.

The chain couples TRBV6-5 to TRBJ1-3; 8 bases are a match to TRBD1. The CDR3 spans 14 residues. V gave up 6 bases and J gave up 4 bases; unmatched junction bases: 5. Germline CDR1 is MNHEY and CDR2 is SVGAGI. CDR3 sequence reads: CASRARGHGNTIYF. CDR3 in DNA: TGTGCCAGCAGAGCCAGGGGGCACGGAAACACCATATATTTT.

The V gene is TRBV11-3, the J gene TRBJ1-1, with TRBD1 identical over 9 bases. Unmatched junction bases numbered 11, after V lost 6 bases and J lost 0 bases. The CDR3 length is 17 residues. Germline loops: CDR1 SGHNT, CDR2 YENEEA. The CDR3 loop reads CASSLSGTGFLNTEAFF. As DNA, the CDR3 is TGTGCCAGCAGTCTTTCCGGGACAGGGTTCTTGAACACTGAAGCTTTCTTT. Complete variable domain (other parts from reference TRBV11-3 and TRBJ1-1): EAGVVQSPRYKIIEKKQPVAFWCNPISGHNTLYWYLQNLGQGPELLIRYENEEAVDDSQLPKDRFSAERLKGVDSTLKIQPAELGDSAVYLCASSLSGTGFLNTEAFFGQGTRLTVV.

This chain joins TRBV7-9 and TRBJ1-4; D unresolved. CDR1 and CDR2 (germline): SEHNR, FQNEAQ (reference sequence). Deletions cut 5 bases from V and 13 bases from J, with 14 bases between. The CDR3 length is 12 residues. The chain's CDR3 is CASSRQSEALFF. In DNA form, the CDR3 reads TGTGCCAGCAGCCGTCAGAGCGAGGCACTGTTTTTT.

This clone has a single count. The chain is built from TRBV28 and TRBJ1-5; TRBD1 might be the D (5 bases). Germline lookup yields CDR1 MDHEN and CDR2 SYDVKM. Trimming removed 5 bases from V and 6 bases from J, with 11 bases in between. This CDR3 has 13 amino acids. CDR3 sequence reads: CASSPRGGQPQHF. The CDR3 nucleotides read TGTGCCAGCAGTCCTAGGGGCGGTCAGCCCCAGCATTTT.

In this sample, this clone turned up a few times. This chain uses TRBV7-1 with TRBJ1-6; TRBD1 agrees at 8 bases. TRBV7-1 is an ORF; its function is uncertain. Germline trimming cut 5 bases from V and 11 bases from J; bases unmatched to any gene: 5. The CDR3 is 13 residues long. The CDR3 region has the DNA TGTGCCAGCAGCCTCGGACAGGGAACACCCCTCCACTTT. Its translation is CASSLGQGTPLHF.

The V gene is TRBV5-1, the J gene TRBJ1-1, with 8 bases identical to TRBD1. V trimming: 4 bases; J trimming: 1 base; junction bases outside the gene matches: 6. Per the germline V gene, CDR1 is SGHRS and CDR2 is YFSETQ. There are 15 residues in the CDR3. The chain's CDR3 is CASSPWTGTNTEAFF. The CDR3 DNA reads TGCGCCAGCAGCCCCTGGACAGGGACGAACACTGAAGCTTTCTTT.

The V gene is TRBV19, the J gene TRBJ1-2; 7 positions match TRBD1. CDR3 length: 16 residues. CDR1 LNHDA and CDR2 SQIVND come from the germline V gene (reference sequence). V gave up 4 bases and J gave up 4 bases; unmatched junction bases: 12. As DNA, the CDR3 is TGTGCCAGTAGTAAGATCGGGGCAGGGGGTTCCTATGGCTACACCTTC. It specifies CASSKIGAGGSYGYTF. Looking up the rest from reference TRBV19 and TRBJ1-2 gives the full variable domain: DGGITQSPKYLFRKEGQNVTLSCEQNLNHDAMYWYRQDPGQGLRLIYYSQIVNDFQKGDIAEGYSVSREKKESFPLTVTSAQKNPTAFYLCASSKIGAGGSYGYTFGSGTRLTVV.

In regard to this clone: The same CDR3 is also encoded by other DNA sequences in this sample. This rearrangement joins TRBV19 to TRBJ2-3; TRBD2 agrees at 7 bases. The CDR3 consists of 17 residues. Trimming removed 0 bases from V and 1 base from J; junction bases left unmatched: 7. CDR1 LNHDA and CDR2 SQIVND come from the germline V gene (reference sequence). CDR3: CASSIDPGAGGTDTQYF. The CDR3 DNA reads TGTGCCAGTAGTATAGACCCTGGGGCGGGGGGCACAGATACGCAGTATTTT. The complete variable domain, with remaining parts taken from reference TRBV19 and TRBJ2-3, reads DGGITQSPKYLFRKEGQNVTLSCEQNLNHDAMYWYRQDPGQGLRLIYYSQIVNDFQKGDIAEGYSVSREKKESFPLTVTSAQKNPTAFYLCASSIDPGAGGTDTQYFGPGTRLTVL.

CDR3 DNA sequence: TGTGCCAGCAGTTCAGGGACAGGGGCCTACAATGAGCAGTTCTTC. It encodes CASSSGTGAYNEQFF. The chain combines TRBV6-1 with TRBJ2-1, with 10 nucleotides matching TRBD1. The CDR3 loop spans 15 amino acids. Germline CDR1 and CDR2: MNHNS and SASEGT. The V and J ends lost 5 bases and 2 bases, in that order; junction bases with no gene match: 3.

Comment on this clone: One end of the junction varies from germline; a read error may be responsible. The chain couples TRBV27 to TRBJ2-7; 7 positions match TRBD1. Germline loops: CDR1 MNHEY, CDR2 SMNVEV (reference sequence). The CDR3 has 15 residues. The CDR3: CASSLYRTGIYKQYF. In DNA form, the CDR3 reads TGTGCCAGCAGTTTATACCGGACAGGCATCTACAAGCAGTACTTC.

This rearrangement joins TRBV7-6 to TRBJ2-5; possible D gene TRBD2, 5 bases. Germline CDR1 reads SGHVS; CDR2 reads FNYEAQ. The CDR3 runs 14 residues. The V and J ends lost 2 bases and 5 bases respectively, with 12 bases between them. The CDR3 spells CASSLNRGAETQYF. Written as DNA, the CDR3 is TGTGCCAGCAGCTTAAATCGGGGAGCGGAGACCCAGTACTTC.

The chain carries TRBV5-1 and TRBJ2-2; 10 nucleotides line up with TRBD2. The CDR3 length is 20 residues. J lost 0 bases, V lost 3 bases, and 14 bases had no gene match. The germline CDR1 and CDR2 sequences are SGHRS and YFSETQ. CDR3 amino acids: CASSSGILAGVSANTGELFF. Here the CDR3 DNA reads TGCGCCAGCAGCTCCGGAATCCTAGCGGGGGTCAGCGCGAACACCGGGGAGCTGTTTTTT.

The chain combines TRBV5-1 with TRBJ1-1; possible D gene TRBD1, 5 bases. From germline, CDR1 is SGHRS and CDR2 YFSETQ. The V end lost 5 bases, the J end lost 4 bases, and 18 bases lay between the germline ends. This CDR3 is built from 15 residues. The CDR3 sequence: CASSSGGTGGTEAFF. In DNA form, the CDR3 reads TGCGCCAGCAGTTCAGGAGGGACGGGGGGCACTGAAGCTTTCTTT.